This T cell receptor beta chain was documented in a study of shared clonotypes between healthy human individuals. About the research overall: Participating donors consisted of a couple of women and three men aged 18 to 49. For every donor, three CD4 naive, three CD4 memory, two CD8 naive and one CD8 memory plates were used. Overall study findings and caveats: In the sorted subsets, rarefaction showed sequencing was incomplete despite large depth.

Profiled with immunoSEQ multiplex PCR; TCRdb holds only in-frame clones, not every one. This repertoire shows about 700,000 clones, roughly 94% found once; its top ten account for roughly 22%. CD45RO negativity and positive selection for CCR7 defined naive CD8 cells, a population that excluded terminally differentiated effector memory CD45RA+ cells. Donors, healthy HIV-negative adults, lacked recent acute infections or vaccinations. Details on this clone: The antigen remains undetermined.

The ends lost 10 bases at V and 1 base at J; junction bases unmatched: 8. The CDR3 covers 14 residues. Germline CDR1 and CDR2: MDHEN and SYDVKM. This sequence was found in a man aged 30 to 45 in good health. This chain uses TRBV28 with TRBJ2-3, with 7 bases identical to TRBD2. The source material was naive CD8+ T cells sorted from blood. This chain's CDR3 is CATNGEGRTDTQYF. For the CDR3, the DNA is TGTGCCACCAACGGGGAGGGCCGCACAGATACGCAGTATTTT.